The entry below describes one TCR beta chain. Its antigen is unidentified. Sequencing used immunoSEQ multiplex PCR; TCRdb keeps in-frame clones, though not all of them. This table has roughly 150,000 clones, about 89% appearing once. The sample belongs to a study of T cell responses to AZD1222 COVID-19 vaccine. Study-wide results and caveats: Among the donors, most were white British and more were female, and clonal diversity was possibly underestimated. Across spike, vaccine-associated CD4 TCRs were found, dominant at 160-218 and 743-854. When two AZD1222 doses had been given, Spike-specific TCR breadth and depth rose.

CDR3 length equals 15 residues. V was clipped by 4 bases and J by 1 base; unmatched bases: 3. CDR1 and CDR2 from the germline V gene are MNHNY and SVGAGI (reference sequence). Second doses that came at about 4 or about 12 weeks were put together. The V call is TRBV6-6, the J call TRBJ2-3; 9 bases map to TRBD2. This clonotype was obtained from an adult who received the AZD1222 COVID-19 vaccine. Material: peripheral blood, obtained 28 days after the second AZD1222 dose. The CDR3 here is CASSLGTSRTDTQYF. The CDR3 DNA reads TGTGCCAGCAGTTTAGGGACTAGCCGCACAGATACGCAGTATTTT.